The 27 T cell receptor beta chains presented below share a single source sample, sequenced in a study of T cells in Graves' hyperthyroidism and ophthalmopathy. Amplified TCR beta CDR3 regions derived from RNA transcripts. Researchers ran a first-round RT-PCR on the TCR CDR3 using the HTBI primer set. From the multiplex PCR reads, TCRdb called clonotypes with MiXCR, one entry per CDR3 protein. Among 600,000 or so distinct CDR3 sequences listed, 11% to 15% were seen once. Sequencing was done on a sample of blood. All receptors come from a woman aged 18-29 years with Graves' ophthalmopathy.

This clonotype appeared many times. V is TRBV28 and J is TRBJ1-1, with D possibly TRBD1 on 5 matching bases. The CDR3 is 14 amino acids. Germline V gene sequence: CDR1 MDHEN, CDR2 SYDVKM. V was shortened by 2 bases and J by 12 bases, with 19 bases between the two germline ends. The CDR3 spells CASSLRIRDRRSFF. In nucleotides, the CDR3 is TGTGCCAGCAGTTTAAGGATCAGGGACCGCAGGTCTTTCTTT.

The table lists this clonotype with many counts. The V gene is TRBV19, the J gene TRBJ1-1; D might be TRBD1 (5 bases). Germline V gene lookup returns CDR1 LNHDA and CDR2 SQIVND (reference sequence). V gave up 8 bases and J gave up 1 base, with 8 bases separating them. The CDR3 spans 12 residues. The CDR3 coding sequence is TGTGCCAGTGATGGGGGGAACACTGAAGCTTTCTTT. Protein: CASDGGNTEAFF.

This clonotype came up many times. The chain carries TRBV9 and TRBJ2-7; 9 bases line up with TRBD2. Trimming removed 3 bases from V and 6 bases from J; junction bases left unmatched: 7. Per germline, CDR1 SGDLS and CDR2 YYNGEE. The CDR3 is 14 amino acids. Here the CDR3 reads CASSGSGSSREQYF. CDR3 DNA: TGTGCCAGCAGCGGTAGCGGGAGCAGCCGCGAGCAGTACTTC.

This clonotype was seen at least ten times. This chain uses TRBV6-1 with TRBJ2-2, with D perhaps matching TRBD1 (6 bases). Trimming stripped 6 bases from V and 0 bases from J, with 11 bases between. The germline gives CDR1 MNHNS, CDR2 SASEGT. This CDR3 contains 15 residues. CDR3 loop: CASRTGRSNTGELFF. CDR3 coding DNA: TGTGCCAGCAGAACAGGGAGATCGAACACCGGGGAGCTGTTTTTT.

This clonotype was observed at least ten times. V gene TRBV19 combines with J gene TRBJ2-3, with 7 positions matching TRBD1. Germline CDR1 is LNHDA and CDR2 is SQIVND (reference sequence). CDR3 length: 16 amino acids. J lost 0 bases, V lost 1 base, and 4 bases had no gene match. This CDR3 is CASSIARGQSTDTQYF. CDR3 coding DNA: TGTGCCAGTAGTATAGCCCGGGGACAGAGCACAGATACGCAGTATTTT.

Ten or more counts support this clonotype. In nucleotides, the CDR3 is TGTGCCAGCAGCTTAGCGGTAATCACAGATACGCAGTATTTT. It specifies CASSLAVITDTQYF. J is TRBJ2-3 and V is TRBV27; maybe TRBD2 (6 bases). The CDR3 sequence is 14 residues long. In germline, CDR1 is MNHEY, CDR2 SMNVEV (reference sequence). The ends were cut back, 6 bases at V and 2 bases at J, with 12 bases in the middle.

This clonotype was counted many times. This chain joins TRBV24-1 and TRBJ2-3, with D possibly TRBD1 on 6 matching bases. The V gene's germline CDR1 is KGHDR and CDR2 SFDVKD. Deletions cut 5 bases from V and 6 bases from J, with 8 bases between. The CDR3 covers 12 residues. CDR3 nucleotide sequence: TGTGCCACCAGTGCCCAGGGGGATACGCAGTATTTT. As protein: CATSAQGDTQYF.

The V and J genes are TRBV28 and TRBJ2-7; 8 bases are shared with TRBD1. The CDR3 length is 14 residues. After removal of 6 bases from V and 1 base from J, the junction contained 5 bases not matched to a gene. The germline V gene has CDR1 MDHEN and CDR2 SYDVKM. The chain's CDR3 is CASRRQGISYEQYF. CDR3 sequence (DNA): TGTGCCAGCAGGAGACAGGGGATTTCCTACGAGCAGTACTTC.

This rearrangement joins TRBV19 to TRBJ2-3; 8 positions match TRBD1. V shed 7 bases, J shed 4 bases, and the junction held 4 bases outside the gene matches. This CDR3 is 13 amino acids long. Germline CDR1 LNHDA, CDR2 SQIVND (reference sequence). The CDR3 sequence: CASMQGAADTQYF. CDR3 DNA: TGTGCCAGTATGCAGGGGGCCGCAGATACGCAGTATTTT.

In its sample, this clonotype was seen many times. The chain carries TRBV18 and TRBJ1-1, with D hard to call. The CDR3 runs to 15 residues. The germline V gene encodes CDR1 KGHSH and CDR2 LQKENI. Trimming cost V 1 base and J 5 bases, with 14 bases left between them. CDR3 region: CASSPQGTTATEAFF. The CDR3 region has the DNA TGTGCCAGCTCACCACAGGGTACGACGGCAACTGAAGCTTTCTTT.

This clonotype was found many times. This rearrangement joins TRBV28 to TRBJ2-7; 9 bases map to TRBD1. CDR1 is MDHEN and CDR2 is SYDVKM in the germline V gene. The CDR3 totals 15 residues. The J segment lost 6 bases and the V segment lost 3 bases, leaving 9 bases of the junction unmatched. The chain's CDR3 is CASSLGGTGFREQYF. CDR3 bases: TGTGCCAGCAGTTTGGGTGGGACAGGGTTTCGCGAGCAGTACTTC.

This clonotype was seen ten or more times. The chain carries TRBV19 and TRBJ2-7; weak D call: TRBD1 (6 bases). V lost 6 bases and J lost 2, with 17 bases in between. Germline loops: CDR1 LNHDA, CDR2 SQIVND (reference sequence). The CDR3 spans 15 residues. Here the CDR3 DNA reads TGTGCCAGTAGACTCGGACAGAACCCAGCCTACGAGCAGTACTTC. This sequence encodes CASRLGQNPAYEQYF.

This clonotype appeared many times. V and J are TRBV18 and TRBJ1-2; D gene ambiguous. The CDR3 spans 13 residues. The V gene lost 5 bases and the J gene lost 8 bases, with 15 bases spanning the gap. Germline loops: CDR1 KGHSH, CDR2 LQKENI. The CDR3 bases are TGTGCCAGCTCATCGGAAGTTACAGCCGGCTACACCTTC. Translation: CASSSEVTAGYTF.

This clonotype turned up a few times. This clone may be a read error of a much larger clone one base away. The chain recombines TRBV18 with TRBJ2-1; D uncertain. Germline assignment: CDR1 KGHSH and CDR2 LQKENI. This CDR3 spans 11 amino acids. The CDR3 region is CASSPGNEQLF. The DNA for the CDR3 is TGTGCCAGCTCACCGGGCAATGAGCAGCTCTTC.

This clonotype was counted a few times. The chain recombines TRBV18 with TRBJ2-5; TRBD1 agrees at 7 bases. The V segment lost 6 bases and the J segment 5 bases; nucleotides outside the gene matches: 9. Germline V CDR1 and CDR2: KGHSH, LQKENI. The CDR3 contains 14 residues. CDR3 protein: CASSPDRALETQYF. In nucleotides, the CDR3 is TGTGCCAGCTCTCCCGACAGGGCTTTGGAGACCCAGTACTTC.

This clonotype was recorded many times. The rearrangement links TRBV7-2 to TRBJ1-1, with D unclear. V was shortened by 7 bases and J by 3 bases, with 18 bases between the two germline ends. Germline CDR1 is SGHTA and CDR2 is FQGNSA. The length of the CDR3 is 15 residues. CDR3 protein: CASTKGWGLDTEAFF. CDR3 DNA sequence: TGTGCCAGCACCAAGGGATGGGGTTTGGACACTGAAGCTTTCTTT.

This clonotype was recorded many times. The chain combines TRBV28 with TRBJ1-2; tentative D call: TRBD1 (6 bases). The CDR3 is 17 residues long. V shed 7 bases and J shed 5 bases, with 26 bases lying between them. CDR1 and CDR2 from the germline V gene are MDHEN and SYDVKM. The CDR3 protein is CASIGSVAGDQLYGYTF. Here the CDR3 DNA reads TGTGCCAGCATCGGCTCCGTGGCAGGGGACCAACTTTATGGCTACACCTTC.

V is TRBV6-1 and J is TRBJ1-1, with D possibly matching TRBD1 (5 bases). The CDR3 loop spans 13 amino acids. V was trimmed by 2 bases and J by 6 bases, leaving 10 bases between them. Germline lookup yields CDR1 MNHNS and CDR2 SASEGT. CDR3 coding DNA: TGTGCCAGCAGTGAACAGGGATTCGCTGAAGCTTTCTTT. Protein product: CASSEQGFAEAFF.

The gene calls are TRBV12-3 or TRBV12-4 and TRBJ2-5; TRBD2 matches at 10 bases. This CDR3 has 15 amino acids. With 3 bases clipped from V and 5 bases from J, the junction kept 6 bases outside the gene matches. CDR3 sequence reads: CASSLPSGSTETQYF. DNA for the CDR3: TGTGCCAGCAGTTTGCCTAGCGGGAGCACGGAGACCCAGTACTTC.

This clonotype was seen ten or more times. The chain is built from TRBV3-1 and TRBJ2-3; no reliable D call. V lost 8 bases and J 6 bases, leaving 18 bases between the germline ends. The length of the CDR3 is 14 residues. CDR1 is LGHDT and CDR2 is YNNKEL in the germline V gene (reference sequence). CDR3 in amino acids: CASDGGTLGDTQYF. The DNA of the CDR3 is TGTGCCAGCGATGGCGGCACTTTAGGGGATACGCAGTATTTT.

In its sample, this clonotype was seen many times. The CDR3 region is CSAKGQQETQYF. The CDR3 DNA sequence: TGCAGTGCTAAGGGACAGCAAGAGACCCAGTACTTC. This chain uses TRBV20-1 with TRBJ2-5; TRBD1 agrees at 7 bases. The CDR3 is 12 residues long. V trimming: 4 bases; J trimming: 2 bases; junction bases outside the gene matches: 1. The germline V gene encodes CDR1 DFQATT and CDR2 SNEGSKA (reference sequence).

At least ten counts were recorded for this clonotype. This chain joins TRBV18 and TRBJ1-2; D is possibly TRBD1 (5 bases). Germline loops: CDR1 KGHSH, CDR2 LQKENI. The CDR3 covers 15 residues. V was clipped by 1 base and J by 0 bases, with 9 bases between them. CDR3 in DNA: TGTGCCAGCTCACCACGCGACAGACCTAACTATGGCTACACCTTC. This encodes CASSPRDRPNYGYTF.

The genes are TRBV19 and TRBJ2-1; D ambiguous. Germline-derived CDR1 and CDR2 are LNHDA and SQIVND (reference sequence). This CDR3 spans 15 amino acids. With 10 bases removed from V and 0 bases from J, the gap between germline ends came to 16 bases. CDR3 nucleotide sequence: TGTGCCACCCGAACTGTCGTTAGCTCCTACAATGAGCAGTTCTTC. Its protein is CATRTVVSSYNEQFF. The full variable domain, in which reference TRBV19 and TRBJ2-1 provide the parts outside the CDR3, is DGGITQSPKYLFRKEGQNVTLSCEQNLNHDAMYWYRQDPGQGLRLIYYSQIVNDFQKGDIAEGYSVSREKKESFPLTVTSAQKNPTAFYLCATRTVVSSYNEQFFGPGTRLTVL.

Concerning this clonotype: A much bigger clone sits one base away, suggesting this may be a read error. The chain joins TRBV20-1 to TRBJ2-7, with a possible D match to TRBD2 (6 bases). Trimming pared 5 bases from V and 1 base from J, leaving 12 bases between. The germline CDR1 and CDR2 sequences are DFQATT and SNEGSKA (reference sequence). The CDR3 has 13 residues. The CDR3 coding sequence is TGCAGTGCTGACTTGGCGGGGTCCTACGAGCAGTACTTC. Residues: CSADLAGSYEQYF.

This clonotype was observed many times. This sequence joins TRBV18 and TRBJ2-3; possibly TRBD2 for D (5 bases). V lost 3 bases and J 2 bases, leaving 12 bases between the germline ends. The CDR3 contains 15 residues. The germline CDR1 and CDR2 sequences are KGHSH and LQKENI. CDR3 coding DNA: TGTGCCAGCTCACCGGAGGAAACGAACACAGATACGCAGTATTTT. It translates to CASSPEETNTDTQYF.

This rearrangement joins TRBV24-1 to TRBJ2-7, with 11 bases aligning to TRBD2. V was pared by 9 bases and J by 2 bases, with 11 bases of the junction left unmatched. Germline V gives CDR1 KGHDR, CDR2 SFDVKD. CDR3 length equals 16 residues. CDR3 sequence: CATATGRLAGPYEQYF. CDR3 DNA: TGTGCCACCGCCACGGGGCGACTAGCGGGACCCTACGAGCAGTACTTC.

This clonotype occurred many times. The chain links TRBV28 to TRBJ2-7; possibly TRBD1 for D (6 bases). CDR3 length: 13 residues. Germline CDR1 and CDR2: MDHEN and SYDVKM. V lost 8 bases to trimming and J lost 9 bases, with 20 bases between them. CDR3 bases: TGTGCCAGCGGTGGGGGACACACATTCGGGCAGTACTTC. It specifies CASGGGHTFGQYF.